The clone carrying this T cell receptor beta chain has more than one count but fewer than ten. What it binds is unknown. The data originate from a study of beta chain features in type 1 diabetes. Study-wide points: Possibly, sequencing cDNA over-represented cells that had high TCR expression levels.

What was sequenced were expressed TCRB transcripts, since all of the isolated RNA had been reverse transcribed. Naive, central memory and regulatory T cell samples averaged about 3.57 million reads. Sequencing used immunoSEQ multiplex PCR; TCRdb keeps in-frame clones, though not all of them. The sample contains 860,000 or so clones, 15% to 20% of which appear only once. In total, each donor contributed a single heparinised blood draw that averaged approximately 120 mL. CD4+ naive, central memory, regulatory and stem cell-like memory subsets were isolated by sorting on CD45RO/CCR7/CD25/CD127/CD95/CD27. Germline V lookup: CDR1 MDHEN, CDR2 SYDVKM. The CDR3 contains 13 residues. The V gene lost 10 bases and the J gene lost 2 bases, with 11 bases spanning the gap.

This chain connects TRBV28 to TRBJ2-2, with D perhaps matching TRBD1 or TRBD2 (5 bases each). Input material: naive CD4+ T cells from blood. The receptor's source is a woman aged 18-29 years in good health. CDR3 nucleotide sequence: TGTGCCATCCTTGGGGGAAACACCGGGGAGCTGTTTTTT. Translation: CAILGGNTGELFF.